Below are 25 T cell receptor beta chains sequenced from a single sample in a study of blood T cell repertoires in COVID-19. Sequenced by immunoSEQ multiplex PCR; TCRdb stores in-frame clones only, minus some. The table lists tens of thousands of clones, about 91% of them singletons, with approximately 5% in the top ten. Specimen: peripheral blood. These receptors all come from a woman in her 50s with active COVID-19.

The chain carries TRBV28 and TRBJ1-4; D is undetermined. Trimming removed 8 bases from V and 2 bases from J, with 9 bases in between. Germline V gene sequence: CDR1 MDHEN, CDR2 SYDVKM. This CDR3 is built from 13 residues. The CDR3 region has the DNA TGTGCCAGCTGCTTCGGGACTAATGAAAAACTGTTTTTT. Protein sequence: CASCFGTNEKLFF.

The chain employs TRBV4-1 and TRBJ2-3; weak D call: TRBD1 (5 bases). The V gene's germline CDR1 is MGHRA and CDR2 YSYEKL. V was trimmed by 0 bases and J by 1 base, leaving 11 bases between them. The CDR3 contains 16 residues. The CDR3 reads CASSQDPGRGTDTQYF. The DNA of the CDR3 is TGCGCCAGCAGCCAAGATCCGGGCAGGGGCACAGATACGCAGTATTTT.

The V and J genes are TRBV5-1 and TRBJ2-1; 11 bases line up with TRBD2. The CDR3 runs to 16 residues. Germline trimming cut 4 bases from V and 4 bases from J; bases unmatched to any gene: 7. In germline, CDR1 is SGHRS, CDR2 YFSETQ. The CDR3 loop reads CASSQPGLAGYNEQFF. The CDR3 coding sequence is TGCGCCAGCAGCCAACCCGGACTAGCGGGTTACAATGAGCAGTTCTTC.

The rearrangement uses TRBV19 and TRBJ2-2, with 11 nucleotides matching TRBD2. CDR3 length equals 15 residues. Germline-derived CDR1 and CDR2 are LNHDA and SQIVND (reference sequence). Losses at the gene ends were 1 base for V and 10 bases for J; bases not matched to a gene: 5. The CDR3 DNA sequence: TGTGCCAGTAGTATAGCGGCTAGCGGGAGGATGGAGCTGTTTTTT. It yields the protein CASSIAASGRMELFF.

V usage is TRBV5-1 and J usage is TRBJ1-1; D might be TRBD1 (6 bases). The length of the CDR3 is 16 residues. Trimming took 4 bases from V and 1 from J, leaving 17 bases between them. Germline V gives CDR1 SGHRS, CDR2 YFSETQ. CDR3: CASSPGGGRENTEAFF. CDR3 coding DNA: TGCGCCAGCAGCCCCGGAGGGGGGAGGGAGAACACTGAAGCTTTCTTT.

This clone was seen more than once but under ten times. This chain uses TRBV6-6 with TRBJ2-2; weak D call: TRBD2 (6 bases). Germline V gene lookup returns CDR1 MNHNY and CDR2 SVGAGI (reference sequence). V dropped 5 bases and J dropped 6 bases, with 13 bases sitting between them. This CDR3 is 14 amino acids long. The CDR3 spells CASSLAPGAGELFF. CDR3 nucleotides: TGTGCCAGCAGTCTAGCGCCTGGGGCCGGGGAGCTGTTTTTT.

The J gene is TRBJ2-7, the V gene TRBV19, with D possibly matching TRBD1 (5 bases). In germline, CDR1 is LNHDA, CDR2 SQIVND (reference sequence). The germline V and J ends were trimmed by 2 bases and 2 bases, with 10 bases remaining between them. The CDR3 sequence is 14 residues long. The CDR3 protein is CASSIQGSAYEQYF. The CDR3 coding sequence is TGTGCCAGTAGTATACAGGGATCAGCCTACGAGCAGTACTTC.

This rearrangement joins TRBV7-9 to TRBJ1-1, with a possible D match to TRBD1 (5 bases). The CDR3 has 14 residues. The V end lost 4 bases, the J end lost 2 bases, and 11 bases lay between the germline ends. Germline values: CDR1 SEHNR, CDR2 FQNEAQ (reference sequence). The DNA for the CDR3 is TGTGCCAGCAGCTGGACCAGGGATAACACTGAAGCTTTCTTT. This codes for CASSWTRDNTEAFF.

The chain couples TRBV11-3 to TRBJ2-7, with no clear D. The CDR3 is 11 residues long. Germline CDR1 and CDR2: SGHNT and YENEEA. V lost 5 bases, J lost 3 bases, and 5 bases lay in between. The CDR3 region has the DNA TGTGCCAGCAGCCCCGTCTACGAGCAGTACTTC. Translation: CASSPVYEQYF.

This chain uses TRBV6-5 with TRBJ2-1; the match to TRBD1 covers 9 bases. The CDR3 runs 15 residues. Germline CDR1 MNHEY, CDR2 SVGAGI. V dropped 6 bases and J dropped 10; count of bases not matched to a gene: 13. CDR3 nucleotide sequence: TGTGCCAGCAGCCTCGGGGACAGGGTCCACAGCGAGCAGTTCTTC. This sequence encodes CASSLGDRVHSEQFF.

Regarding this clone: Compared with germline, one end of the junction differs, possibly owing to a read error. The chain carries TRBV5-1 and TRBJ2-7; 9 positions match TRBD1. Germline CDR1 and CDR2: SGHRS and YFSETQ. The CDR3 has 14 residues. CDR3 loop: CASSLDAGTGSSHF. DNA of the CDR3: TGCGCCAGCAGCTTGGACGCCGGGACAGGGTCCTCTCACTTC.

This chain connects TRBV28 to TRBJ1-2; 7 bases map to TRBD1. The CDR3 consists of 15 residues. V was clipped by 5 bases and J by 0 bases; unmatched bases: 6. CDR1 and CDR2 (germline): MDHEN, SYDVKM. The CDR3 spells CASSDRDRTNYGYTF. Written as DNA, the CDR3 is TGTGCCAGCAGTGATCGGGACAGAACTAACTATGGCTACACCTTC.

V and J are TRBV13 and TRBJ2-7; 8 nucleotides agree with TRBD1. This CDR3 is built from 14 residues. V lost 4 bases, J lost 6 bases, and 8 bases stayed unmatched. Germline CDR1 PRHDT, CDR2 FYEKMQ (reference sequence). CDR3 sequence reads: CASSYLTGAREQYF. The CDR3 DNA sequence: TGTGCCAGCAGCTACCTGACAGGGGCGCGCGAGCAGTACTTC.

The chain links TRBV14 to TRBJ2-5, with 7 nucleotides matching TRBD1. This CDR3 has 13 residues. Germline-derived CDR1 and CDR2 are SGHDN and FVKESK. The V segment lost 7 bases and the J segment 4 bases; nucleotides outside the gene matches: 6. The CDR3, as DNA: TGTGCCAGCACCAGGACAGGAGGAGAGACCCAGTACTTC. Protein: CASTRTGGETQYF.

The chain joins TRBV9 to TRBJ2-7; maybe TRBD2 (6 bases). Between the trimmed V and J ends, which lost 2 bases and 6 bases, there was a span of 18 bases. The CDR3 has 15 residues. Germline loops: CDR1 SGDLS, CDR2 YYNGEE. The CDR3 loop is CASSVDRAGASEQYF. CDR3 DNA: TGTGCCAGCAGCGTCGATCGAGCGGGCGCATCCGAGCAGTACTTC. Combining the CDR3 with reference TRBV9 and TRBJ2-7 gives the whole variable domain DSGVTQTPKHLITATGQRVTLRCSPRSGDLSVYWYQQSLDQGLQFLIQYYNGEERAKGNILERFSAQQFPDLHSELNLSSLELGDSALYFCASSVDRAGASEQYFGPGTRLTVT.

CDR3 protein: CASSLRTSGSPRPEQYF. Written as DNA, the CDR3 is TGCGCCAGCAGCTTACGGACTAGCGGGAGTCCCCGGCCCGAGCAGTACTTC. The chain combines TRBV5-1 with TRBJ2-7; 13 bases fit TRBD2. Germline V lookup: CDR1 SGHRS, CDR2 YFSETQ. J lost 6 bases, V lost 2 bases, and 11 bases had no gene match. This CDR3 contains 17 residues.

The CDR3 DNA follows: TGTGCCAGCAGATATCCACGGGGGACAGGGACTTCTGGGGCCAACGTCCTGACTTTC. It codes for CASRYPRGTGTSGANVLTF. The J gene is TRBJ2-6, the V gene TRBV2; 9 positions match TRBD1. Germline V gene sequence: CDR1 SNHLY, CDR2 FYNNEI. CDR3 length: 19 residues. J lost 1 base, V lost 6 bases, and 13 bases had no gene match.

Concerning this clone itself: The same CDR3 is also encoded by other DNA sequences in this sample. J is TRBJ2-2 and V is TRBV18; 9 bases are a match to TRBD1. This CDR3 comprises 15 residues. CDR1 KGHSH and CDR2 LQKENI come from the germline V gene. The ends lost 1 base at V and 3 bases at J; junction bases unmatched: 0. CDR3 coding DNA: TGTGCCAGCTCACCACGGGACAGGGACACCGGGGAGCTGTTTTTT. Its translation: CASSPRDRDTGELFF.

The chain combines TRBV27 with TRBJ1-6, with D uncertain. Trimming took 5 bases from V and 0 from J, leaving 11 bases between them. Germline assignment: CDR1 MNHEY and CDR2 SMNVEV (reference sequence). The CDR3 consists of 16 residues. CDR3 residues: CASSVDGVSYNSPLHF. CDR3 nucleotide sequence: TGTGCCAGCAGTGTCGACGGAGTCTCCTATAATTCACCCCTCCACTTT.

The CDR3 DNA sequence: TGTGCCAGTAGCCTGACAGAGAACACTGAAGCTTTCTTT. It yields the protein CASSLTENTEAFF. This rearrangement joins TRBV19 to TRBJ1-1; the D gene is possibly TRBD1 (5 bases). Per the germline V gene, CDR1 is LNHDA and CDR2 is SQIVND (reference sequence). CDR3 length: 13 amino acids. V lost 6 bases, J lost 1 base, and 9 bases lay in between.

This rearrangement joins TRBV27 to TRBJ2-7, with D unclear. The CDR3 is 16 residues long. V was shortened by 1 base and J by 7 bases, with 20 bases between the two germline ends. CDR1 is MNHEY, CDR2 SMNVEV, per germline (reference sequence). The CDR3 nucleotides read TGTGCCAGCAGTTTATTGGCCGGGTGGTCGGGTTTAGAGCAGTACTTC. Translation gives CASSLLAGWSGLEQYF.

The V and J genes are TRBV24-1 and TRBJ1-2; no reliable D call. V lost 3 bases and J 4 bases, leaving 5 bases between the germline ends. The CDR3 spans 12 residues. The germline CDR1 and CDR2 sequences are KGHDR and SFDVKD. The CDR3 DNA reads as TGTGCCACCAGTGATCCATCCTATGGCTACACCTTC. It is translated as CATSDPSYGYTF.

The CDR3 loop is CASSIKTSGISYNEQFF. The CDR3 DNA reads as TGTGCCAGCAGCATAAAGACTAGCGGTATCTCCTACAATGAGCAGTTCTTC. The rearrangement uses TRBV7-8 and TRBJ2-1, with 9 bases identical to TRBD2. V was clipped by 5 bases and J by 0 bases; unmatched bases: 8. Germline lookup yields CDR1 SGHVS and CDR2 FQNEAQ. The length of the CDR3 is 17 residues.

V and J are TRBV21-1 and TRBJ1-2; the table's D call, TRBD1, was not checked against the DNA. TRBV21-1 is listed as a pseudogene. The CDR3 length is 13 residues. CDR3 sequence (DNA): TGTGCCAGCAGCAAGAGGACACACTATGGCTACACCTTC. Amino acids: CASSKRTHYGYTF.

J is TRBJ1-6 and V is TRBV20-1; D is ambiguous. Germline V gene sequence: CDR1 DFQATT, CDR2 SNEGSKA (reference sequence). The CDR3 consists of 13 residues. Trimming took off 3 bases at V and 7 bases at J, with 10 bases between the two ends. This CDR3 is CSASSTANSPLHF. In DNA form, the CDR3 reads TGCAGTGCTAGTAGTACAGCCAATTCACCCCTCCACTTT.